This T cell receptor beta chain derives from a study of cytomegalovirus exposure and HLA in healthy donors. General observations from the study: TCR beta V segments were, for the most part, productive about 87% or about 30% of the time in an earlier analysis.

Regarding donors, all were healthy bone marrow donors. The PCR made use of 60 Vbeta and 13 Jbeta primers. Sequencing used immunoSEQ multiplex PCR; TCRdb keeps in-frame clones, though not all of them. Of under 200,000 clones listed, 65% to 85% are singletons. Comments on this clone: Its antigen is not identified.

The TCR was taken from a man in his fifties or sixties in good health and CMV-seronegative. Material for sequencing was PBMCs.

The CDR3 loop is CATGKKERGEQYF. The CDR3 region has the DNA TGCGCCACCGGGAAAAAAGAACGGGGCGAGCAGTACTTC. The J gene is TRBJ2-7, the V gene TRBV10-2, with D perhaps matching TRBD2 (5 bases). Germline V lookup: CDR1 WSHSY, CDR2 SAAADI. The V gene lost 10 bases and the J gene lost 6 bases, with 19 bases spanning the gap. CDR3 length equals 13 residues.